This T cell receptor beta chain was sequenced for a study of healthy donors' naive CD4 and CD8 T cells (dated by TCRdb to the mid-2010s). About the full investigation: Donors were chosen to span three age groups (20-25, 40-50 and 60-70 years, roughly 6 each), with mean age 44 and half female. For TCR alpha, a new primer set was designed to cover all functional IMGT alpha gene variants, and the remainder of the protocol was kept the same as the beta-chain workflow. The study sequenced rearranged TCR alpha and beta chains from naive CD4+ and CD8+ T cells to test how TCR variation relates to lineage commitment. Peripheral blood mononuclear cells were obtained from 18 unrelated, healthy individuals. Donors were HLA-typed by sequencing at HLA-A, -B, -C, -DRB1, -DQB1 and -DPB1 using the SBTexcellerator protocol, an ABI3130xl analyzer and SBTengine software. Study-wide findings and limitations: V genes, J genes and CDR3 charge together appeared to explain about 13% of CD4/CD8 propensity variance, in a largely additive manner. Naive CD4+ and CD8+ cells reportedly showed biased usage of most V and J gene segments, and this bias was consistent across donors and independent of HLA genotype. The study did not directly address whether homeostatic proliferation of naive T cells might have biased the repertoire. Because alpha and beta chains were sequenced in bulk and could not be paired, the effects of the two chains in combination were not assessed. In both chains, CD4+ lineage was associated with a positively charged CDR3, and CD8+ lineage was associated with a negatively charged CDR3.

Data came from a 454 GS FLX Titanium. A previously published linear amplification protocol was used to build the TCR libraries, starting from approximately 530 ng of total RNA. The sequencing itself ran on the Roche/454 Genome Sequencer using Titanium chemistry. Concerning the study's data processing: Under 90,000 rearranged TCR alpha transcripts were sequenced from about 5 of the healthy donors. Duplicate transcripts were removed, and unique TCR clonotypes were defined by the CDR3 junction according to IMGT nomenclature. Using logistic regression in R 2.13.0, the researchers modeled CD4 versus CD8 status as a function of V and J genes, with an adjustment for donor effects and a Bonferroni correction for multiple testing. The public reads were reanalyzed by TCRdb: fastp trimming at Q25, MiXCR alignment, in-frame beta chains only. Under each unique CDR3 protein, matching rows form one entry showing the most common genes and DNA. In this record, the V and J calls reflect TCRdb's handling and not the investigators' own analysis. This sample gives about 180,000 distinct CDR3 sequences in total; 65% to 80% of them show up just once. 2% to 2.5% of the sample comes from the top ten.

This clonotype was detected only once. Its antigen target is currently unknown. Base-call qualities are not available, and no considerably larger clone is one nucleotide away. One read amounts to weak evidence. CDR1 and CDR2, looked up from the germline V gene, are SQVTM and ANQGSEA. The CDR3 has 11 amino acids, counting the end cysteine and phenylalanine. Just the 33-base CDR3 DNA is kept, in frame starting at base 1. The junction carries 11 bases between V and J, which are trimmed by 7 bases and 5 bases respectively. Cells with a CD4+CD8-CD45RO-CD45RA+ profile were isolated by FACS and defined as naive CD4+ T cells, and those with a CD8+CD4-CD45RA+CD27bright profile were defined as naive CD8+ T cells. The antibodies used for sorting targeted CD4 (RPA-T4), CD8 (SK1), CD27 (O323), CD45RA (HI100) and CD45RO (UCHL1).

The TCR sequence derives from a pool of human donors in good health; the sample pools cells from several healthy donors. Recombination connected TRBV29-1 to TRBJ1-1; no D gene is confidently identified. Sequenced material: naive CD4+ and CD8+ T cells sorted from blood, pooled from several donors. The cell subset or site label corresponds to: FACS-sorted naive CD4+ (CD45RO-CD45RA+) and naive CD8+ (CD45RA+CD27bright) T cells. The DNA is as follows: TGCAGCGCGTCCGAGGGAACTGAAGCTTTCTTT. This codes for CSASEGTEAFF.